Shown below are 23 T cell receptor beta chains from a single sample sequenced in a study of blood T cell repertoires in COVID-19. Produced via immunoSEQ multiplex PCR; TCRdb's table is partial and in-frame only. Here the sample spans roughly 200,000 clones, about nine tenths being singletons. Sequenced: peripheral blood. The receptors come from a man between 18 and 29 years old with active or convalescent COVID-19.

This clone was found once. This rearrangement joins TRBV3-1 (or the pseudogene TRBV3-2) to TRBJ2-7; D perhaps matches TRBD1 (5 bases). V was trimmed by 4 bases and J by 5 bases, leaving 15 bases between them. CDR3 length: 14 amino acids. Germline values: CDR1 LGHDT, CDR2 YNNKEL (reference sequence). CDR3 coding DNA: TGTGCCAGCAGCCCTGGGGCCAGGATCCACGAGCAGTACTTC. Translation: CASSPGARIHEQYF.

This clone was recorded only once. This chain uses TRBV19 with TRBJ2-5, with D maybe TRBD1 (6 bases). V shed 5 bases and J shed 5 bases, with 21 bases lying between them. CDR1 LNHDA and CDR2 SQIVND come from the germline V gene (reference sequence). The CDR3 contains 16 residues. DNA for the CDR3: TGTGCCAGTAGTCCGGGAACAGGGAATCTGCGGGAGACCCAGTACTTC. Amino acids: CASSPGTGNLRETQYF.

The DNA of the CDR3 is TGCGCCAGCAGCCAAATACCGGGACTAGCGGGAGGGCCGCACACCGGGGAGCTGTTTTTT. Translation gives CASSQIPGLAGGPHTGELFF. The chain couples TRBV4-1 to TRBJ2-2, with 16 bases lining up with TRBD2. The V gene's germline CDR1 is MGHRA and CDR2 YSYEKL. V gave up 2 bases and J gave up 3 bases; unmatched junction bases: 9. This CDR3 has 20 residues.

The chain uses TRBV7-2 and TRBJ1-2; possible D gene TRBD1, 5 bases. Trimming shortened V by 5 bases and J by 5 bases, and 18 bases separated the two germline ends. Germline V gene sequence: CDR1 SGHTA, CDR2 FQGNSA. The CDR3 length is 15 residues. CDR3 DNA sequence: TGTGCCAGCAGCCAAGGCAGGGAGGTTGTATATGGCTACACCTTC. This translates into CASSQGREVVYGYTF. Full variable domain (missing parts from reference TRBV7-2 and TRBJ1-2): GAGVSQSPSNKVTEKGKDVELRCDPISGHTALYWYRQSLGQGLEFLIYFQGNSAPDKSGLPSDRFSAERTGGSVSTLTIQRTQQEDSAVYLCASSQGREVVYGYTFGSGTRLTVV.

CDR3 DNA sequence: TGTGCCAGCAGCGCGTACGAGCAGTACTTC. It specifies CASSAYEQYF. The V and J genes are TRBV9 and TRBJ2-7; D unresolved. Germline CDR1 reads SGDLS; CDR2 reads YYNGEE. This CDR3 has 10 residues. V gave up 3 bases and J gave up 4 bases, with 2 bases separating them.

The chain uses TRBV5-1 and TRBJ1-4, with TRBD1 matching over 9 bases. Germline assignment: CDR1 SGHRS and CDR2 YFSETQ. V dropped 4 bases and J dropped 10; count of bases not matched to a gene: 11. The CDR3 has 15 amino acids. CDR3 in amino acids: CASSRVLDRGRKLFF. The CDR3 nucleotides read TGCGCCAGCAGCCGGGTGCTCGACAGGGGGAGAAAACTGTTTTTT.

The chain is built from TRBV7-2 and TRBJ1-1, with D possibly matching TRBD1 (6 bases). The V and J ends lost 4 bases and 1 base respectively, with 10 bases between them. Germline V lookup: CDR1 SGHTA, CDR2 FQGNSA. The CDR3 consists of 14 residues. The CDR3 loop is CASSWGTQNTEAFF. The CDR3 DNA reads as TGTGCCAGCAGCTGGGGGACACAGAACACTGAAGCTTTCTTT. The full variable domain, its missing parts supplied by reference TRBV7-2 and TRBJ1-1, is GAGVSQSPSNKVTEKGKDVELRCDPISGHTALYWYRQSLGQGLEFLIYFQGNSAPDKSGLPSDRFSAERTGGSVSTLTIQRTQQEDSAVYLCASSWGTQNTEAFFGQGTRLTVV.

V is TRBV15 and J is TRBJ1-2; D uncertain. The germline gives CDR1 LNHNV, CDR2 YYDKDF (reference sequence). The V end was cut by 1 base, the J end by 5 bases, with 14 bases between. The CDR3 consists of 15 residues. The CDR3 loop is CATSRVPVAEYGYTF. The CDR3 DNA follows: TGTGCCACCAGCAGAGTCCCCGTGGCGGAATATGGCTACACCTTC.

This sequence joins TRBV3-1 (or the pseudogene TRBV3-2) and TRBJ2-3; TRBD2 matches 11 bases. The V segment lost 4 bases and the J segment 5 bases; nucleotides outside the gene matches: 14. The germline V gene has CDR1 LGHDT and CDR2 YNNKEL (reference sequence). This CDR3 spans 18 amino acids. The CDR3 here is CASSPPGFRLAGGDTQYF. DNA for the CDR3: TGTGCCAGCAGCCCCCCGGGGTTTCGGCTAGCGGGAGGAGATACGCAGTATTTT.

The V and J genes are TRBV19 and TRBJ2-5, with D tentatively TRBD1 (7 bases). CDR1 LNHDA and CDR2 SQIVND come from the germline V gene (reference sequence). V was cut by 1 base and J by 6 bases, with 15 bases left in between. The CDR3 consists of 15 residues. The CDR3 sequence: CASSIGGGGWKTQYF. CDR3 coding DNA: TGTGCCAGTAGTATAGGTGGAGGGGGCTGGAAGACCCAGTACTTC.

The V gene is TRBV5-1, the J gene TRBJ1-2; 8 bases agree with TRBD1. Germline CDR1 SGHRS, CDR2 YFSETQ. The ends lost 4 bases at V and 2 bases at J; junction bases unmatched: 10. This CDR3 comprises 16 residues. In nucleotides, the CDR3 is TGCGCCAGCAGCCAGCAAGGGACAGGAGAGAACTATGGCTACACCTTC. Residues: CASSQQGTGENYGYTF.

The chain is built from TRBV9 and TRBJ2-1; D might be TRBD2 (6 bases). Per germline, CDR1 SGDLS and CDR2 YYNGEE. V dropped 4 bases and J dropped 1 base, with 15 bases sitting between them. This CDR3 has 16 residues. Written as DNA, the CDR3 is TGTGCCAGCAGCCCCACCCCGGGACTGTCCTACAATGAGCAGTTCTTC. As protein: CASSPTPGLSYNEQFF.

The V gene is TRBV29-1, the J gene TRBJ1-3; maybe TRBD1 (5 bases). The CDR3 length is 15 residues. CDR1 SQVTM and CDR2 ANQGSEA come from the germline V gene. The V end was cut by 5 bases, the J end by 8 bases, with 22 bases between. CDR3 amino acids: CSVTVPGDYEDTIYF. The CDR3 DNA reads TGCAGCGTTACCGTTCCGGGGGACTATGAGGACACCATATATTTT. The full variable domain, with the rest looked up from reference TRBV29-1 and TRBJ1-3, is SAVISQKPSRDICQRGTSLTIQCQVDSQVTMMFWYRQQPGQSLTLIATANQGSEATYESGFVIDKFPISRPNLTFSTLTVSNMSPEDSSIYLCSVTVPGDYEDTIYFGEGSWLTVV.

This chain uses TRBV12-5 with TRBJ2-5; the D gene is possibly TRBD2 (5 bases). CDR3 length: 15 amino acids. Per germline, CDR1 LGHNT and CDR2 FRNRAP. V was shortened by 5 bases and J by 5 bases, with 18 bases between the two germline ends. The CDR3 DNA is TGTGCTAGTGGTGTACTATCCCCGGGGTCTGAGACCCAGTACTTC. This translates into CASGVLSPGSETQYF.

This chain links TRBV7-6 with TRBJ1-5, with 10 bases lining up with TRBD1. There are 14 residues in the CDR3. The ends lost 2 bases at V and 7 bases at J; junction bases unmatched: 2. The germline V gene has CDR1 SGHVS and CDR2 FNYEAQ. The DNA of the CDR3 is TGTGCCAGCAGCTTACTGACAGGGGGCCAGCCCCAGCATTTT. Amino acid sequence: CASSLLTGGQPQHF.

This clone has a single count. The chain employs TRBV5-1 and TRBJ2-5, with 7 bases aligning to TRBD2. CDR1 and CDR2 (germline): SGHRS, YFSETQ. The CDR3 is made up of 16 amino acids. V shed 6 bases, J shed 5 bases, and the junction held 16 bases outside the gene matches. CDR3 sequence: CASKVGQRGSGETQYF. CDR3 nucleotides: TGCGCCAGCAAAGTGGGTCAGCGGGGAAGTGGGGAGACCCAGTACTTC.

Here the CDR3 DNA reads TGTGCCAGCAGCCCTTTGCAGGGGGCTTTCGAAGCTTTCTTT. This encodes CASSPLQGAFEAFF. V gene TRBV5-4 combines with J gene TRBJ1-1; 8 nucleotides line up with TRBD1. Per the germline V gene, CDR1 is SGHNT and CDR2 is YYREEE (reference sequence). V gave up 4 bases and J gave up 8 bases; unmatched junction bases: 10. This CDR3 region has 14 residues.

V and J are TRBV19 and TRBJ1-4; the match to TRBD1 covers 7 bases. Germline CDR1 LNHDA, CDR2 SQIVND (reference sequence). This CDR3 spans 16 amino acids. V shed 5 bases, J shed 3 bases, and the junction held 9 bases outside the gene matches. DNA of the CDR3: TGTGCCAGTAGTGTCGGGGACAGTTGGTCTAATGAAAAACTGTTTTTT. Translating it yields CASSVGDSWSNEKLFF.

V and J are TRBV4-3 and TRBJ2-7; tentatively, D is TRBD2 (5 bases). The germline V gene encodes CDR1 LGHNA and CDR2 YSLEER. Trimming shortened V by 2 bases and J by 5 bases, and 10 bases separated the two germline ends. The CDR3 covers 13 residues. The CDR3 DNA sequence: TGCGCCAGCAGCCAACTCCGGGGTGACGAGCAGTACTTC. Encoded protein: CASSQLRGDEQYF.

This clone was found once. The chain recombines TRBV7-9 with TRBJ1-6; D is ambiguous. CDR1 SEHNR and CDR2 FQNEAQ come from the germline V gene (reference sequence). V lost 5 bases and J lost 10, with 9 bases in between. CDR3 length equals 12 residues. Here the CDR3 reads CASSQPRSPLHF. The CDR3 coding sequence is TGTGCCAGCAGCCAACCTCGGTCACCCCTCCACTTT.

This clone was recorded once. The rearrangement joins TRBV6-5 to TRBJ2-1, with D tentatively TRBD1 (5 bases). CDR1 is MNHEY and CDR2 is SVGAGI in the germline V gene. This CDR3 region has 14 residues. The V end lost 5 bases, the J end lost 3 bases, and 11 bases lay between the germline ends. The CDR3 region has the DNA TGTGCCAGCAGTCTCGGACATATCTACAATGAGCAGTTCTTC. It specifies CASSLGHIYNEQFF.

CDR3 residues: CASSLGSLNTEAFF. The CDR3 region has the DNA TGTGCCAGCAGCTTAGGCAGTCTGAACACTGAAGCTTTCTTT. J is TRBJ1-1 and V is TRBV7-8, with D unresolved. Germline V lookup: CDR1 SGHVS, CDR2 FQNEAQ. Trimming pared 1 base from V and 0 bases from J, leaving 6 bases between. This CDR3 contains 14 residues.

The chain employs TRBV7-8 and TRBJ2-5; 7 bases match TRBD2. Trimming took 8 bases from V and 3 from J; bases not matched to a gene: 9. The CDR3 extends over 14 amino acids. Germline V gives CDR1 SGHVS, CDR2 FQNEAQ. The CDR3 is CASGEGSGEETQYF. In DNA form, the CDR3 reads TGTGCCAGCGGGGAGGGTTCTGGGGAAGAGACCCAGTACTTC.